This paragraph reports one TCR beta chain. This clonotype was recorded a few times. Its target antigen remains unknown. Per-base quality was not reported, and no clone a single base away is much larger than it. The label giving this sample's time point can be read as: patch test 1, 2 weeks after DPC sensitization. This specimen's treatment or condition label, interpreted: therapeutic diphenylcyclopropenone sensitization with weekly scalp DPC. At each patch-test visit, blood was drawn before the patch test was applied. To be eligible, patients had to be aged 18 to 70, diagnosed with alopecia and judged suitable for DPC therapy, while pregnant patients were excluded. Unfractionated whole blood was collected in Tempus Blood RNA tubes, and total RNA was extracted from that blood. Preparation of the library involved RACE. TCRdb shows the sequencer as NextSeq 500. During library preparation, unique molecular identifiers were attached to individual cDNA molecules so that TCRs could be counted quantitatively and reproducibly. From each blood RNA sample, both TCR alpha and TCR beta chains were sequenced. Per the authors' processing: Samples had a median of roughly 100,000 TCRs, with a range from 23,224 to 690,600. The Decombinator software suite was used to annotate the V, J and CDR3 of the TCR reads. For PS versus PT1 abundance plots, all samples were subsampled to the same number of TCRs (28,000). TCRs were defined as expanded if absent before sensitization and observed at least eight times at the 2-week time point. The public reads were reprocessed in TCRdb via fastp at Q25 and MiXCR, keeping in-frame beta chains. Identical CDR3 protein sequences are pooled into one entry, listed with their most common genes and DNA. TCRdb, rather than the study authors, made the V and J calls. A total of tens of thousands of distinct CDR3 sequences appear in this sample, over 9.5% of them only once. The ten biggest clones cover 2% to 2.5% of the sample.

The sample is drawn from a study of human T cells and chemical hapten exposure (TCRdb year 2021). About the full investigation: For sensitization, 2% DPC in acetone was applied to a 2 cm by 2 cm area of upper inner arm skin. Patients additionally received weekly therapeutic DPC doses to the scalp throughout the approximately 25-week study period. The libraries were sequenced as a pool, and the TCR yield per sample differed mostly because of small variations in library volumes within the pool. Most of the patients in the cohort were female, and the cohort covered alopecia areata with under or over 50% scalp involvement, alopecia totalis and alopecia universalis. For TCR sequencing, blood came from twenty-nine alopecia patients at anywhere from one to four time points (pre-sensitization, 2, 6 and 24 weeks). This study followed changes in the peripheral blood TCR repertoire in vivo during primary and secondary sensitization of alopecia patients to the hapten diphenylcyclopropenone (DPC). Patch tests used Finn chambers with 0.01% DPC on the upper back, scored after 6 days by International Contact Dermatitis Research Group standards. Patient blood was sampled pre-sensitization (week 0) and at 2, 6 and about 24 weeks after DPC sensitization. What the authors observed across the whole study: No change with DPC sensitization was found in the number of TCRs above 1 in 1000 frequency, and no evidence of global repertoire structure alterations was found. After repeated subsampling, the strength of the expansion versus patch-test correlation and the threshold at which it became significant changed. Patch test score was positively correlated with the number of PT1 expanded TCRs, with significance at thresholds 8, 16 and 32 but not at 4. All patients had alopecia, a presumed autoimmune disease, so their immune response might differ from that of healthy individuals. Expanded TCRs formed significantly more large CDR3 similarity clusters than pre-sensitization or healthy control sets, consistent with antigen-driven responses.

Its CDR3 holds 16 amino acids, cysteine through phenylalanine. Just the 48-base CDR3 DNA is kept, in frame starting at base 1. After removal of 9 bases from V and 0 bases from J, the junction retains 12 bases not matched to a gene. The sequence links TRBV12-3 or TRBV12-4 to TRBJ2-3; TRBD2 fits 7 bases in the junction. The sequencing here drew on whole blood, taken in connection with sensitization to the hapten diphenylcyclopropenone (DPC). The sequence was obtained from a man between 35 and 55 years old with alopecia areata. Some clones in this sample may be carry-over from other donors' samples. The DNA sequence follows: TGTGCCAGTCCCCCCGCTCTAGCGGCTAGCACAGATACGCAGTATTTT. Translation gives CASPPALAASTDTQYF.